A selection of T cell receptor beta chains follows, all from one sample in a study of cytomegalovirus exposure and HLA in healthy donors. Produced via immunoSEQ multiplex PCR; TCRdb's table is partial and in-frame only. The top ten clones hold roughly 1.1% of a sample with over 250,000 clones, 87% of them seen once. The specimen was PBMCs. Source of these receptors: a woman in her twenties or thirties in good health and CMV-seropositive. CDR3s leave out the opening cysteine and the closing phenylalanine or tryptophan. A D gene is named only where the DNA matches it firmly.

D	J	V	CDR3
TRBD1	TRBJ1-2	TRBV4-1	ASSLGQGNGYT
TRBD2	TRBJ2-7	TRBV5-6	ASRPGLGGSREQY
-	TRBJ1-2	TRBV27	ASSRVSKANYGYT
-	TRBJ1-2	TRBV6-4	ASSDPYYGYT
TRBD1	TRBJ2-5	TRBV5-1	ASSRGQIQETQY
TRBD1	TRBJ2-1	TRBV2	ASSTGGSNEQF
-	TRBJ2-7	TRBV13	ASSLGSSYEQY
TRBD1	TRBJ1-5	TRBV7-2	ASSLGVGTGPMH
TRBD2	TRBJ2-1	TRBV6-4	ASSQLAGGLYNEQF
TRBD1	TRBJ2-3	TRBV7-9	ASSLRDRGGDTQY
-	TRBJ2-1	TRBV5-6	ASSSRRVPEQF
-	TRBJ2-3	TRBV30	AWSVEGYTDTQY
TRBD2	TRBJ2-7	TRBV4-3	ASSQDLSLAGYYEQY
-	TRBJ1-1	TRBV6-5	ASIQGGHEAF
-	TRBJ2-5	TRBV29-1	SVATGMETQY
-	TRBJ2-2	TRBV5-1	ASTPSGAGELF
TRBD2	TRBJ2-7	TRBV28	ASSPRTSGTYEQY
TRBD2	TRBJ2-2	TRBV9	ASSVGGRATGELF
TRBD1	TRBJ1-1	TRBV6-1	ASREQGRNTEAF
-	TRBJ2-1	TRBV27	ASSKNVLVNEQF
-	TRBJ2-7	TRBV27	ASSPPPGPFTHEQY
TRBD2	TRBJ2-5	TRBV7-6	ASSPRLAYVETQY
-	TRBJ2-1	TRBV7-9	ASSLDWIEQF
TRBD2	TRBJ2-7	TRBV6-6	ASRDLSGPSYEQY
-	TRBJ1-5	TRBV5-4	ASSPDPNQPQH
-	TRBJ2-1	TRBV6-1	ASSGTEYNEQF
-	TRBJ1-5	TRBV4-1	ASSQDTGPGNQPQH
-	TRBJ2-7	TRBV5-1	ASRQGGDEQY
-	TRBJ2-7	TRBV27	ASSSRLALEAGEQY
TRBD1	TRBJ2-2	TRBV5-4	ASSLARTGGTGELF
TRBD1	TRBJ1-4	TRBV6-5	ASSYRTGSQHEKLF
-	TRBJ1-3	TRBV28	ASSFRLTTGNTIY
-	TRBJ1-3	TRBV11-2	ASSLAVLGNTIY
-	TRBJ2-3	TRBV6-5	ASSYSTTDTQY
-	TRBJ1-3	TRBV29-1	SVESGRGSGNTIY